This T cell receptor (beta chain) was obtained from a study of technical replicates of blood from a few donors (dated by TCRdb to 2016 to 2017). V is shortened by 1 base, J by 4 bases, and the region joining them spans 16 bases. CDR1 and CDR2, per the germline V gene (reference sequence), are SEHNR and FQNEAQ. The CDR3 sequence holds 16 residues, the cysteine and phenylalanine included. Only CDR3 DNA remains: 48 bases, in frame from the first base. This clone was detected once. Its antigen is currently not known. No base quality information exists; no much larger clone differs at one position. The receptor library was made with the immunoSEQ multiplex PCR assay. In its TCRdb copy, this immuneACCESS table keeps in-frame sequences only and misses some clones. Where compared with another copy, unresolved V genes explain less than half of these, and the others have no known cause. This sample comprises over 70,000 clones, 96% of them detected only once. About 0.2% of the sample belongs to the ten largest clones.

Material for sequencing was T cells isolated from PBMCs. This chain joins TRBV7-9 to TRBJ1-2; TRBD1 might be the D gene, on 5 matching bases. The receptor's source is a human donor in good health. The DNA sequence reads TGTGCCAGCAGCTTAGGGCTTGGTGGGGGGTCCTATGGCTACACCTTC. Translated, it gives CASSLGLGGGSYGYTF.